What follows are 32 T cell receptor beta chains derived from one specimen sequenced in a study of beta chain features in type 1 diabetes. Sequenced material consisted of expressed TCRB transcripts (all of the isolated RNA was reverse transcribed). The method was immunoSEQ multiplex PCR; TCRdb's version includes in-frame clones alone and lacks a portion of them. The data contain roughly 700,000 clones, roughly 13% of them singletons. Study-level results: All four CD4+ subsets from Type 1 diabetes patients carried moderately but significantly shorter TCRB CDR3s.

Antigen specificity for these receptors is unknown. Sequencing used naive CD4+ T cells from blood. The receptors here all came from a man in his late teens or twenties with type 1 diabetes.

The CDR3 sequence: CASSPRHEQYF. In DNA, the CDR3 is TGTGCCAGCAGCCCTCGCCACGAGCAGTACTTC. This chain joins TRBV5-8 and TRBJ2-7; D gene ambiguous. The V gene's germline CDR1 is SGHTS and CDR2 YDEGEE. This CDR3 is built from 11 residues. Deletions cut 4 bases from V and 5 bases from J, with 7 bases between.

J is TRBJ2-5 and V is TRBV30; possibly TRBD2 for D (6 bases). Germline CDR1 is GTSNPN and CDR2 is SVGIG (reference sequence). The CDR3 is 17 amino acids. V lost 4 bases to trimming and J lost 2 bases, with 23 bases between them. CDR3 in DNA: TGTGCCTGGACGAATGGTCGGGAGACTAAACGGCAAGAGACCCAGTACTTC. Its protein is CAWTNGRETKRQETQYF.

V gene TRBV15 combines with J gene TRBJ2-3; D perhaps matches TRBD2 (5 bases). CDR1 and CDR2 (germline): LNHNV, YYDKDF (reference sequence). V lost 4 bases to trimming and J lost 5 bases, with 10 bases between them. The CDR3 sequence is 13 residues long. CDR3 sequence reads: CATSTRGIDTQYF. CDR3 nucleotides: TGTGCCACCAGCACTCGGGGAATAGATACGCAGTATTTT.

About this clone itself: The same CDR3 can be traced to other DNA sequences in this sample. V usage is TRBV30 and J usage is TRBJ1-2; D unresolved. The CDR3 loop spans 11 amino acids. Germline lookup yields CDR1 GTSNPN and CDR2 SVGIG (reference sequence). V lost 4 bases to trimming and J lost 2 bases, with 5 bases between them. The chain's CDR3 is CAWTLNYGYTF. For the CDR3, the DNA is TGTGCCTGGACCCTCAACTATGGCTACACCTTC.

The J gene is TRBJ2-7, the V gene TRBV30; no firm D call. V was clipped by 0 bases and J by 2 bases, with 20 bases between them. Germline CDR1 and CDR2: GTSNPN and SVGIG (reference sequence). This CDR3 comprises 17 residues. CDR3 bases: TGTGCCTGGAGTGTAAGGTTGGGGTTTGAGGCTACCTACGAGCAGTACTTC. Protein product: CAWSVRLGFEATYEQYF.

The chain combines TRBV5-1 with TRBJ2-7, with 7 positions matching TRBD1. V lost 3 bases and J lost 2; bases outside the gene matches: 5. The length of the CDR3 is 14 residues. The germline V gene encodes CDR1 SGHRS and CDR2 YFSETQ. CDR3: CASSSDRDPYEQYF. The CDR3 DNA reads as TGCGCCAGCAGCTCCGACAGGGACCCCTACGAGCAGTACTTC. The entire variable domain, with the rest obtained from reference TRBV5-1 and TRBJ2-7, is as follows: KAGVTQTPRYLIKTRGQQVTLSCSPISGHRSVSWYQQTPGQGLQFLFEYFSETQRNKGNFPGRFSGRQFSNSRSEMNVSTLELGDSALYLCASSSDRDPYEQYFGPGTRLTVT.

The gene calls are TRBV19 and TRBJ2-5; D uncertain. The CDR3 totals 12 residues. Germline CDR1 is LNHDA and CDR2 is SQIVND (reference sequence). The ends were cut back, 4 bases at V and 5 bases at J, with 8 bases in the middle. CDR3 sequence reads: CASSKQRETQYF. DNA of the CDR3: TGTGCCAGTAGTAAACAACGGGAGACCCAGTACTTC.

This clone was observed a handful of times. The chain combines TRBV6-5 with TRBJ1-2; 9 nucleotides agree with TRBD1. After removal of 4 bases from V and 4 bases from J, the junction contained 4 bases not matched to a gene. Germline V gene lookup returns CDR1 MNHEY and CDR2 SVGAGI. The CDR3 has 14 residues. In nucleotides, the CDR3 is TGTGCCAGCAGTTCCGGGACAGGGATCTATGGCTACACCTTC. Protein product: CASSSGTGIYGYTF.

This clone has only a few counts. The V call is TRBV30, the J call TRBJ2-5; the D gene could be TRBD1 or TRBD2 (5 bases each). Germline V gene lookup returns CDR1 GTSNPN and CDR2 SVGIG (reference sequence). The CDR3 is 13 residues long. Between the trimmed V and J ends, which lost 0 bases and 1 base, there was a span of 6 bases. CDR3 sequence (DNA): TGTGCCTGGAGTGTCGGGGCCCAAGAGACCCAGTACTTC. Protein product: CAWSVGAQETQYF.

This clone was observed a single time. The chain joins TRBV4-1 to TRBJ1-2; tentatively, D is TRBD1 (5 bases). The CDR3 contains 15 residues. CDR1 and CDR2 from the germline V gene are MGHRA and YSYEKL. V was cut by 0 bases and J by 6 bases, with 14 bases left in between. The CDR3 bases are TGCGCCAGCAGCCAAGATAGTAAAGGGGTCGATGGCTACACCTTC. Its protein is CASSQDSKGVDGYTF.

This chain uses TRBV4-2 with TRBJ1-4; D possibly corresponds to TRBD1 (5 bases). V dropped 0 bases and J dropped 3 bases, with 23 bases sitting between them. The CDR3 spans 20 residues. Germline V gene sequence: CDR1 LGHNA, CDR2 YNFKEQ. The CDR3 sequence is CASSQEIIWGSDSANEKLFF. The CDR3 DNA sequence: TGTGCCAGCAGCCAAGAAATTATTTGGGGGTCGGACTCCGCTAATGAAAAACTGTTTTTT.

This clone turned up a few times. V is TRBV6-1 and J is TRBJ1-4; the D is unclear. V lost 2 bases and J 10 bases, leaving 5 bases between the germline ends. The germline gives CDR1 MNHNS, CDR2 SASEGT. This CDR3 is 11 amino acids long. The CDR3 region has the DNA TGTGCCAGCAGTGAACTACTAAAACTGTTTTTT. Protein product: CASSELLKLFF.

This chain uses TRBV5-6 with TRBJ2-4; the D gene is possibly TRBD1 (5 bases). The CDR3 runs 15 residues. Germline V lookup: CDR1 SGHDT, CDR2 YYEEEE. V was pared by 0 bases and J by 6 bases, with 13 bases between. CDR3 sequence reads: CASSLGGDRRNIQYF. The CDR3 DNA sequence: TGTGCCAGCAGCTTGGGTGGTGACAGACGAAACATTCAGTACTTC.

This clone was picked up one time. The J gene is TRBJ1-1, the V gene TRBV30, with 9 bases aligning to TRBD1. V dropped 8 bases and J dropped 0; count of bases not matched to a gene: 7. The CDR3 sequence is 14 residues long. Germline CDR1 reads GTSNPN; CDR2 reads SVGIG (reference sequence). CDR3 sequence (DNA): TGTGCCCGAACAGGGGGCACCATGAACACTGAAGCTTTCTTT. Protein sequence: CARTGGTMNTEAFF.

This clone has only a few counts. The gene calls are TRBV30 and TRBJ1-5; TRBD1 might be the D (6 bases). Trimming shortened V by 2 bases and J by 1 base, and 12 bases separated the two germline ends. CDR1 and CDR2 (germline): GTSNPN, SVGIG (reference sequence). The CDR3 spans 15 residues. The CDR3 nucleotides are TGTGCCTGGAGTCGAAGGGGGGTGAGCAATCAGCCCCAGCATTTT. Protein product: CAWSRRGVSNQPQHF. The variable domain in full, completed from reference TRBV30 and TRBJ1-5, reads SQTIHQWPATLVQPVGSPLSLECTVEGTSNPNLYWYRQAAGRGLQLLFYSVGIGQISSEVPQNLSASRPQDRQFILSSKKLLLSDSGFYLCAWSRRGVSNQPQHFGDGTRLSIL.

CDR3 DNA sequence: TGTGCCAGCAGCCAAGGTCCCAACACCGGGGAGCTGTTTTTT. It yields the protein CASSQGPNTGELFF. The rearrangement links TRBV5-8 to TRBJ2-2, with D unresolved. The CDR3 consists of 14 residues. Trimming removed 4 bases at V and 2 bases at J, with 9 bases between. Germline-derived CDR1 and CDR2 are SGHTS and YDEGEE.

The chain carries TRBV5-6 and TRBJ1-1; D is ambiguous. V shed 0 bases and J shed 7 bases, with 10 bases lying between them. This CDR3 is built from 13 residues. Germline values: CDR1 SGHDT, CDR2 YYEEEE. DNA for the CDR3: TGTGCCAGCAGCTTGGTGCCCGGGGTTGAAGCTTTCTTT. Encoded protein: CASSLVPGVEAFF.

The rearrangement links TRBV18 to TRBJ1-1; weak D call: TRBD1 (6 bases). Germline CDR1 is KGHSH and CDR2 is LQKENI. This CDR3 has 17 amino acids. V was shortened by 3 bases and J by 10 bases, with 27 bases between the two germline ends. The CDR3 coding sequence is TGTGCCAGCTCACCTCAAAGGACAGACCCCAACATTCGAGGAGCTTTCTTT. Its protein product is CASSPQRTDPNIRGAFF.

The J gene is TRBJ2-2, the V gene TRBV6-1; D may be TRBD2 (7 bases). The CDR3 has 18 amino acids. V gave up 3 bases and J gave up 6 bases, with 23 bases separating them. Germline CDR1 and CDR2: MNHNS and SASEGT. In DNA form, the CDR3 reads TGTGCCAGCAGTGAGAATTCGTGGGGGGGCCGTTACCCCGGGGAGCTGTTTTTT. Translation: CASSENSWGGRYPGELFF.

This clone was observed a few times. The chain couples TRBV30 to TRBJ1-1; 10 nucleotides agree with TRBD1. The CDR3 extends over 12 amino acids. V gave up 8 bases and J gave up 5 bases; unmatched junction bases: 5. Germline CDR1 and CDR2: GTSNPN and SVGIG (reference sequence). Written as DNA, the CDR3 is TGTGCCGGGGACAGGGGATGGACTGAAGCTTTCTTT. It translates to CAGDRGWTEAFF.

The rearrangement joins TRBV5-1 to TRBJ2-3, with D possibly being TRBD1 or TRBD2 (6 bases each). Germline V gene sequence: CDR1 SGHRS, CDR2 YFSETQ. V lost 4 bases to trimming and J lost 3 bases, with 12 bases between them. The CDR3 extends over 14 amino acids. The CDR3 DNA sequence: TGCGCCAGCAGCGGGGGGCCTATAACAGATACGCAGTATTTT. It codes for CASSGGPITDTQYF.

V gene TRBV28 combines with J gene TRBJ2-7; D possibly corresponds to TRBD1 (5 bases). V was cut by 4 bases and J by 0 bases, with 10 bases left in between. The CDR3 covers 14 residues. Per germline, CDR1 MDHEN and CDR2 SYDVKM. The CDR3 spells CASSSPDNSYEQYF. DNA for the CDR3: TGTGCCAGCAGTTCCCCGGACAACTCCTACGAGCAGTACTTC.

Regarding this clone: Other DNA sequences in this sample translate to the same CDR3. The rearrangement links TRBV18 to TRBJ2-7, with D perhaps TRBD1 (6 bases). The CDR3 spans 14 residues. Trimming removed 0 bases from V and 2 bases from J, with 8 bases in between. CDR1 is KGHSH and CDR2 is LQKENI in the germline V gene. CDR3 sequence (DNA): TGTGCCAGCTCACCACCGGGACAAACCTACGAGCAGTACTTC. This encodes CASSPPGQTYEQYF.

The chain has TRBV10-1 and TRBJ2-2; D ambiguous. The CDR3 runs 15 residues. Per germline, CDR1 WNHNN and CDR2 SYGVQD (reference sequence). Trimming stripped 3 bases from V and 4 bases from J, with 12 bases between. Here the CDR3 reads CASSDPGPATGELFF. The CDR3 nucleotides read TGCGCCAGCAGTGATCCCGGTCCTGCCACCGGGGAGCTGTTTTTT.

The V call is TRBV10-2, the J call TRBJ1-1; maybe TRBD1 (6 bases). Between the trimmed V and J ends, which lost 6 bases and 6 bases, there was a span of 8 bases. Germline-derived CDR1 and CDR2 are WSHSY and SAAADI. The CDR3 is 11 amino acids. The DNA for the CDR3 is TGCGCCAGCAGGGAGGGGGCTGAAGCTTTCTTT. This encodes CASREGAEAFF.

The CDR3: CSVVTDLAKNIQYF. CDR3 bases: TGCAGCGTTGTGACGGACCTAGCCAAAAACATTCAGTACTTC. The gene calls are TRBV29-1 and TRBJ2-4, with D unresolved. Per the germline V gene, CDR1 is SQVTM and CDR2 is ANQGSEA. The CDR3 length is 14 residues. The V end was cut by 4 bases, the J end by 0 bases, with 10 bases between.

The rearrangement links TRBV4-2 to TRBJ1-2; D is possibly TRBD1 (5 bases). This CDR3 comprises 14 residues. Trimming pared 3 bases from V and 4 bases from J, leaving 12 bases between. Germline V gene data show CDR1 as LGHNA and CDR2 as YNFKEQ. The CDR3 is CASSQRPTVYGYTF. The CDR3 nucleotides are TGTGCCAGCAGCCAGCGCCCGACAGTCTATGGCTACACCTTC.

This clone was counted between two and nine times. The chain carries TRBV4-1 and TRBJ2-1; 8 bases are shared with TRBD2. Germline loops: CDR1 MGHRA, CDR2 YSYEKL. This CDR3 is 17 amino acids long. Unmatched junction bases numbered 8, after V lost 4 bases and J lost 0 bases. DNA of the CDR3: TGCGCCAGCAGCCCCGGGAAAGCGGGGGACTCCTACAATGAGCAGTTCTTC. Translating gives CASSPGKAGDSYNEQFF.

J is TRBJ2-7 and V is TRBV7-9; D ambiguous. The CDR3 is 11 amino acids. Germline V lookup: CDR1 SEHNR, CDR2 FQNEAQ (reference sequence). V was shortened by 5 bases and J by 9 bases, with 11 bases between the two germline ends. Here the CDR3 reads CASSAGSGQYF. The CDR3 nucleotides are TGTGCCAGCAGCGCCGGCTCGGGGCAGTACTTC. Full variable domain (remainder filled in from reference TRBV7-9 and TRBJ2-7): DTGVSQNPRHKITKRGQNVTFRCDPISEHNRLYWYRQTLGQGPEFLTYFQNEAQLEKSRLLSDRFSAERPKGSFSTLEIQRTEQGDSAMYLCASSAGSGQYFGPGTRLTVT.

The chain links TRBV7-2 to TRBJ1-2, with 8 bases aligning to TRBD1. Trimming at V came to 5 bases and at J to 0 bases, leaving 5 bases not matched to a gene. The germline gives CDR1 SGHTA, CDR2 FQGNSA. The CDR3 length is 15 residues. The CDR3 DNA sequence: TGTGCCAGCAGCGCAAGGACAGGGCCTAACTATGGCTACACCTTC. Translating gives CASSARTGPNYGYTF.

The V and J genes are TRBV4-1 and TRBJ1-1; D is ambiguous. The CDR3 length is 15 residues. Germline assignment: CDR1 MGHRA and CDR2 YSYEKL. The germline V and J ends were trimmed by 4 bases and 1 base, with 13 bases remaining between them. The CDR3 protein is CASSPQWGQNTEAFF. The CDR3 nucleotides read TGCGCCAGCAGCCCCCAGTGGGGTCAGAACACTGAAGCTTTCTTT.

This chain joins TRBV15 and TRBJ2-7; the D gene could be TRBD1 or TRBD2 (5 bases each). V shed 0 bases and J shed 5 bases, with 11 bases lying between them. Germline V CDR1 and CDR2: LNHNV, YYDKDF (reference sequence). This CDR3 has 14 residues. CDR3 nucleotide sequence: TGTGCCACCAGCAGAGATTTGGGACGGGACGAGCAGTACTTC. Protein sequence: CATSRDLGRDEQYF.